The 8 T cell receptor beta chains below all came from one sample that was sequenced in a study of identical twins. One entry per CDR3 protein results from TCRdb running MiXCR on the 5' RACE reads. The sample carries 400,000 to 650,000 distinct CDR3 sequences, around 20% recorded once. The data also belong to a second study, concerning T cells expressing NK-cell markers.

The sequencing sample was made of CD4+ T cells sorted from blood. The receptors were gathered from a woman between 18 and 29 years old in good health.

This clonotype has a handful of counts. The chain links TRBV5-1 to TRBJ1-2; D remains unclear. CDR3 size: 13 residues. V was cut by 0 bases and J by 7 bases, with 10 bases left in between. The germline V gene encodes CDR1 SGHRS and CDR2 YFSETQ. CDR3 DNA: TGCGCCAGCAGCTTGGTTGGCGGTGGTGGCTACACCTTC. Its translation: CASSLVGGGGYTF. Full variable domain (rest looked up from reference TRBV5-1 and TRBJ1-2): KAGVTQTPRYLIKTRGQQVTLSCSPISGHRSVSWYQQTPGQGLQFLFEYFSETQRNKGNFPGRFSGRQFSNSRSEMNVSTLELGDSALYLCASSLVGGGGYTFGSGTRLTVV.

This chain links TRBV20-1 with TRBJ2-7; D is undetermined. Germline-derived CDR1 and CDR2 are DFQATT and SNEGSKA (reference sequence). Trimming removed 3 bases from V and 4 bases from J, with 7 bases in between. CDR3 size: 11 residues. The CDR3 loop is CSASDIYEQYF. In nucleotides, the CDR3 is TGCAGTGCTAGTGACATTTACGAGCAGTACTTC.

At least ten counts were recorded for this clonotype. J is TRBJ1-3 and V is TRBV18; TRBD1 is a possible D gene (5 bases). Germline V lookup: CDR1 KGHSH, CDR2 LQKENI. This CDR3 is built from 14 residues. V was pared by 2 bases and J by 8 bases, with 13 bases between. The DNA of the CDR3 is TGTGCCAGCTCACCATTCGGGGCGCGGGACACCATATATTTT. Its translation is CASSPFGARDTIYF.

Ten or more counts support this clonotype. The chain is built from TRBV10-3 and TRBJ2-1, with 7 bases identical to TRBD1. Germline V lookup: CDR1 ENHRY, CDR2 SYGVKD. The CDR3 runs 15 residues. V shed 7 bases and J 0 bases; nucleotides not matched to a gene: 6. CDR3 sequence (DNA): TGTGCCATCACGGAACGGGACAGCTCCTACAATGAGCAGTTCTTC. It is translated as CAITERDSSYNEQFF.

This clonotype was counted at least ten times. The rearrangement links TRBV12-3 or TRBV12-4 to TRBJ2-1; no clear D gene. The germline V and J ends were trimmed by 3 bases and 9 bases, with 6 bases remaining between them. The CDR3 length is 11 residues. The CDR3 nucleotides read TGTGCCAGCAGTTTTGTCGCTGAGCAGTTCTTC. Encoded protein: CASSFVAEQFF.

The V and J genes are TRBV28 and TRBJ2-3; TRBD1 agrees at 10 bases. With 1 base clipped from V and 4 bases from J, the junction kept 2 bases outside the gene matches. CDR1 is MDHEN, CDR2 SYDVKM, per germline. The CDR3 consists of 15 residues. In DNA, the CDR3 is TGTGCCAGCAGTTTATTGGGACAGGGGTCAGATACGCAGTATTTT. Protein: CASSLLGQGSDTQYF.

The chain recombines TRBV3-1 with TRBJ2-7; 11 bases line up with TRBD1. With 2 bases clipped from V and 3 bases from J, the junction kept 3 bases outside the gene matches. Germline CDR1 reads LGHDT; CDR2 reads YNNKEL (reference sequence). The CDR3 runs 15 residues. This CDR3 reads CASSQPGQGDYEQYF. CDR3 sequence (DNA): TGTGCCAGCAGCCAACCGGGACAGGGGGACTACGAGCAGTACTTC.

J is TRBJ2-1 and V is TRBV6-5, with D possibly matching TRBD2 (6 bases). This CDR3 contains 15 residues. V lost 0 bases and J lost 10, with 16 bases in between. Germline lookup yields CDR1 MNHEY and CDR2 SVGAGI. For the CDR3, the DNA is TGTGCCAGCAGTTACTCCCGGGACTCCATAAGGGAGCAGTTCTTC. Translated: CASSYSRDSIREQFF.